The T cell receptor (beta chain) under discussion was sequenced for a study of beta chain features in type 1 diabetes. General observations from the study: Compared to healthy donors, patients appeared to have naive, central memory and Treg TCRB repertoires that were more alike. Overrepresentation of cells with high TCR expression could result from cDNA sequencing. TCRB CDR3s were moderately but significantly shorter in Type 1 diabetes patients in all four CD4+ subsets.

The germline V gene encodes CDR1 SGHRS and CDR2 YFSETQ. J lost 0 bases, V lost 3 bases, and 8 bases had no gene match. CDR3 length equals 16 residues. Sequenced material consisted of expressed TCRB transcripts (all of the isolated RNA was reverse transcribed). TCRdb keeps only in-frame clones here, not all; method: immunoSEQ multiplex PCR. Here the sample spans under 300,000 clones, about a tenth being singletons. The sample holds a few counts of this clone. Its antigen is unidentified. The sample taken for sequencing was naive CD4+ T cells from blood. The receptor comes from a man aged 30 to 39 with type 1 diabetes. This chain connects TRBV5-1 to TRBJ1-1; TRBD1 matches 7 bases. The CDR3 DNA reads TGCGCCAGCAGCTACAGGGGAAACGGCATGAACACTGAAGCTTTCTTT. Amino acid sequence: CASSYRGNGMNTEAFF.